A selection of T cell receptor beta chains follows, all from one sample in a study of shared clonotypes between healthy human individuals. Method: immunoSEQ multiplex PCR; TCRdb's copy keeps in-frame clones and lacks some. The profile shows some 740,000 clones, about 92% of them singletons. Material for sequencing was naive CD8+ T cells sorted from blood. All receptors derive from a man in his thirties or forties in good health. Both conserved end residues are part of each CDR3. D genes are given only for firm matches.

d_call,j_call,cdr3_length,v_call,cdr3_aa,cdr3_nt
NA,TRBJ1-5,9,TRBV9,CASGSPQHF,TGTGCCAGCGGCTCTCCCCAGCATTTT
NA,TRBJ2-2,15,TRBV6-5,CASSNRASYTGELFF,TGTGCCAGCAGTAACAGGGCTAGTTACACCGGGGAGCTGTTTTTT
TRBD1,TRBJ2-7,15,TRBV15,CATSERTGGAHEQYF,TGTGCCACCAGCGAAAGAACAGGGGGCGCGCACGAGCAGTACTTC
NA,TRBJ1-2,15,TRBV30,CAWSVSDSQLYGYTF,TGTGCCTGGAGTGTTTCTGACAGCCAACTCTATGGCTACACCTTC
NA,TRBJ1-2,10,TRBV28,CASNHYGYTF,TGTGCCAGCAACCACTATGGCTACACCTTC
NA,TRBJ2-7,12,TRBV7-9,CASSSQAYEQYF,TGTGCCAGCAGCTCCCAGGCATACGAGCAGTACTTC
NA,TRBJ2-7,12,TRBV29-1,CSVGGSSYEQYF,TGCAGCGTTGGTGGAAGCTCCTACGAGCAGTACTTC
NA,TRBJ1-1,14,TRBV27,CASSPLGDSTEAFF,TGTGCCAGCAGTCCTCTAGGGGATAGCACTGAAGCTTTCTTT
NA,TRBJ2-3,12,TRBV6-1,CASSPWGDTQYF,TGTGCCAGCAGTCCGTGGGGAGATACGCAGTATTTT
NA,TRBJ2-1,16,TRBV29-1,CSVEDLGAASAHEQFF,TGCAGCGTTGAAGATCTAGGAGCGGCTTCCGCCCATGAGCAGTTCTTC
NA,TRBJ2-1,14,TRBV11-3,CASSLLEQGDEQFF,TGTGCCAGCAGCTTATTAGAACAGGGAGATGAGCAGTTCTTC
TRBD2,TRBJ2-7,17,TRBV7-9,CASSSASAGVRSYEQYF,TGTGCCAGCAGCTCCGCCTCAGCGGGAGTTCGTTCGTACGAGCAGTACTTC
NA,TRBJ1-2,13,TRBV27,CASSLQGREGYTF,TGTGCCAGCAGTTTACAGGGACGAGAAGGCTACACCTTC
NA,TRBJ1-1,15,TRBV10-3,CAISELSGWNTEAFF,TGTGCCATCAGTGAGTTATCAGGCTGGAACACTGAAGCTTTCTTT
TRBD2,TRBJ2-2,16,TRBV7-9,CASSLASGIKTGELFF,TGTGCCAGCAGCTTGGCTAGCGGGATTAAGACCGGGGAGCTGTTTTTT
NA,TRBJ2-7,14,TRBV4-3,CASSHRDGSYEQYF,TGCGCCAGCAGCCATAGGGACGGCTCCTACGAGCAGTACTTC
NA,TRBJ2-1,16,TRBV11-2,CASSPLSGDGKYEQFF,TGTGCCAGCAGCCCCCTCTCGGGAGATGGGAAATATGAGCAGTTCTTC
NA,TRBJ2-5,16,TRBV5-8,CASSFLAGQTQETQYF,TGTGCCAGCAGCTTTTTGGCGGGGCAGACACAAGAGACCCAGTACTTC
TRBD2,TRBJ2-7,15,TRBV28,CASSPGLAGVYEQYF,TGTGCCAGCAGTCCGGGACTAGCGGGAGTGTACGAGCAGTACTTC
NA,TRBJ2-1,15,TRBV5-6,CASSSSSGRYYEQFF,TGTGCCAGCAGCTCCTCCTCCGGGAGATATTATGAGCAGTTCTTC
NA,TRBJ1-1,13,TRBV7-8,CASSRRVNTEAFF,TGTGCCAGCAGCCGCCGGGTCAACACTGAAGCTTTCTTT
NA,TRBJ2-5,13,TRBV5-8,CASSLQYQETQYF,TGTGCCAGCAGCCTACAGTACCAAGAGACCCAGTACTTC
NA,TRBJ2-7,12,TRBV21-1,CASRTDSYEQYF,TGTGCCAGCAGAACGGACAGCTACGAGCAGTACTTC
TRBD2,TRBJ2-1,18,TRBV5-1,CASSLREASGREKNEQFF,TGCGCCAGCAGCTTGCGAGAGGCTAGCGGGAGAGAGAAGAATGAGCAGTTCTTC
NA,TRBJ1-1,15,TRBV6-1,CASPPGAARNTEAFF,TGTGCCAGCCCCCCGGGGGCAGCTAGGAACACTGAAGCTTTCTTT
NA,TRBJ2-7,16,TRBV11-2,CASSSTGTSFSYEQYF,TGTGCCAGCAGCTCAACCGGGACATCCTTCTCCTACGAGCAGTACTTC
TRBD2,TRBJ2-1,13,TRBV4-1,CASSQAGGGWEFF,TGCGCCAGCAGCCAAGCTGGGGGGGGTTGGGAGTTCTTC
NA,TRBJ2-3,16,TRBV2,CASSSASSESTDTQYF,TGTGCCAGCAGTTCAGCCTCTAGCGAGAGCACAGATACGCAGTATTTT
TRBD2,TRBJ2-7,17,TRBV10-1,CASSDIGTSGSGDEQYF,TGCGCCAGCAGTGATATTGGCACTAGCGGGAGTGGCGACGAGCAGTACTTC